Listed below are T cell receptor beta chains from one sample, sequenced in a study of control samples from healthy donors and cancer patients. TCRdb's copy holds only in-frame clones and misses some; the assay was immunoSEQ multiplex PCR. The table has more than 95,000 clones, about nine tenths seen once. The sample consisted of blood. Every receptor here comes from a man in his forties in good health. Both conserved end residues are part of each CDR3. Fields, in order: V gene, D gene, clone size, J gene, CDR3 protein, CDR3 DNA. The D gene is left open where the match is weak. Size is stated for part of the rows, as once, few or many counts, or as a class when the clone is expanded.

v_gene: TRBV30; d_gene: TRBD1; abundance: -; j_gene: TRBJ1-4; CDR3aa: CAWGTGVRYEKLFF; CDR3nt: TGTGCCTGGGGGACAGGGGTTCGTTATGAAAAACTGTTTTTT
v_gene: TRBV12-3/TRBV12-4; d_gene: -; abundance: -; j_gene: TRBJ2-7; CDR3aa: CASSPLTLYEQYF; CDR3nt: TGTGCCAGCAGTCCTTTGACACTCTACGAGCAGTACTTC
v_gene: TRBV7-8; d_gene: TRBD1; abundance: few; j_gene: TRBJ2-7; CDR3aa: CASIGGQGVGEQYF; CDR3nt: TGTGCCAGCATAGGAGGACAGGGAGTTGGAGAGCAGTACTTC
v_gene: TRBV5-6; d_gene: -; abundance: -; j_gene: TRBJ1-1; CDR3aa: CASSFLGRGLTMNTEAFF; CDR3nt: TGTGCCAGCAGCTTTTTGGGGAGGGGCCTCACCATGAACACTGAAGCTTTCTTT
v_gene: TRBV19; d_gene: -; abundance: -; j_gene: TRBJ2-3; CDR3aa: CASSIPSRTDTQYF; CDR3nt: TGTGCCAGTAGTATACCCTCCCGCACAGATACGCAGTATTTT
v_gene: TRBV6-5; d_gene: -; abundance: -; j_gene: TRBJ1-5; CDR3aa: CASRTGYSNQPQHF; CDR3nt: TGTGCCAGCAGAACAGGGTATAGCAATCAGCCCCAGCATTTT
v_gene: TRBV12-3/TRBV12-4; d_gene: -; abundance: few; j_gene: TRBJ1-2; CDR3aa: CASSRVGANGYTF; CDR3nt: TGTGCCAGCAGTCGGGTGGGGGCGAATGGCTACACCTTC
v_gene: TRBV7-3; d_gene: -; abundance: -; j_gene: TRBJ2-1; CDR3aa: CASSLGPGTPYNEQFF; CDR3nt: TGTGCCAGCAGCTTAGGTCCGGGGACTCCCTACAATGAGCAGTTCTTC
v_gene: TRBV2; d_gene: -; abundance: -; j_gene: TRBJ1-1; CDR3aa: CASSVQGPNTEAFF; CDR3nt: TGTGCCAGCAGTGTACAGGGACCGAACACTGAAGCTTTCTTT
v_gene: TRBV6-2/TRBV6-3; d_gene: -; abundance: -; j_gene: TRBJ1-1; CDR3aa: CASSYSAGQNRYTEAFF; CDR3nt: TGTGCCAGCAGTTACTCGGCCGGACAGAATCGTTACACTGAAGCTTTCTTT
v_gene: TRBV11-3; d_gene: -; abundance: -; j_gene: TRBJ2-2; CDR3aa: CASVFSGVQANTGELFF; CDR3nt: TGTGCCAGCGTATTCAGCGGAGTGCAGGCGAACACCGGGGAGCTGTTTTTT
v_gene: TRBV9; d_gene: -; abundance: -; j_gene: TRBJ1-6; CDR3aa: CASSALRTSHNSPLHF; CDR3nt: TGTGCCAGCAGCGCCCTAAGGACGAGCCATAATTCACCCCTCCACTTT
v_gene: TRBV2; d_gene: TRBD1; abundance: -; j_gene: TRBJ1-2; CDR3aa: CASGRDRPNYGYTF; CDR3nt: TGTGCCAGCGGGCGGGACAGGCCGAACTATGGCTACACCTTC
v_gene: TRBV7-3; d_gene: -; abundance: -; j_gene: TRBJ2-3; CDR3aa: CASSSQVGGTDTQYF; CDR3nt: TGTGCCAGCAGCTCCCAAGTGGGGGGTACAGATACGCAGTATTTT
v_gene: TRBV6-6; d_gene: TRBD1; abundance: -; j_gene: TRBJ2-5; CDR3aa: CASRQGQTQETQYF; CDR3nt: TGTGCCAGCAGACAGGGACAGACCCAAGAGACCCAGTACTTC
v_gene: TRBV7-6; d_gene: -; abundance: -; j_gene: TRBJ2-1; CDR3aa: CASSLGTGASSSYNEQFF; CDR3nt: TGTGCCAGCAGCTTAGGAACCGGGGCCTCGAGCTCCTACAATGAGCAGTTCTTC
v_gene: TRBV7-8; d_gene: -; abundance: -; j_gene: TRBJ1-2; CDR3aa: CASSPWRGAGGYTF; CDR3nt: TGTGCCAGCAGTCCCTGGAGGGGCGCAGGTGGCTACACCTTC
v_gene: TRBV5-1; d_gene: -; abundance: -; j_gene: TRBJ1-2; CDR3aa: CASSADPPYGYTF; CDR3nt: TGCGCCAGCAGCGCTGACCCCCCCTATGGCTACACCTTC
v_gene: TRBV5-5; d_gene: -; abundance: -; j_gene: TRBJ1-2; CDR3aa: CASSTSSGGGYTF; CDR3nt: TGTGCCAGCAGTACCAGTTCCGGCGGAGGCTACACCTTC
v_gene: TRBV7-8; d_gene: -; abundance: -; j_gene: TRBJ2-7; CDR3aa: CASSPTIYEQYF; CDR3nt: TGTGCCAGCAGCCCGACTATCTACGAGCAGTACTTC
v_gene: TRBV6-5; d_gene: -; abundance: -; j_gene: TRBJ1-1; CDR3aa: CASSSSGEWTEAFF; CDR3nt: TGTGCCAGCAGTTCATCAGGGGAGTGGACTGAAGCTTTCTTT
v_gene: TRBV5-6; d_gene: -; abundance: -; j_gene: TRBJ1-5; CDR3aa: CASSPRVGVQPQHF; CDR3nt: TGTGCCAGCAGCCCCAGGGTAGGCGTTCAGCCCCAGCATTTT
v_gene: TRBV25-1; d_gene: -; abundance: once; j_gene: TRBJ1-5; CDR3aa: CASSEYPEKANQPQHF; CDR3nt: TGTGCCAGCAGTGAATACCCGGAAAAGGCCAATCAGCCCCAGCATTTT
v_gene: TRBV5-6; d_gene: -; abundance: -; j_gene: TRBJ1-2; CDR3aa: CASSLGQLYYGYTF; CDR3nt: TGTGCCAGCAGCTTGGGACAGCTTTACTATGGCTACACCTTC
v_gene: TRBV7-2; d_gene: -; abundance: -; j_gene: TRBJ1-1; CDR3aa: CASSLVGAPSAAFF; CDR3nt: TGTGCCAGCAGCTTAGTTGGAGCCCCTAGCGCGGCTTTCTTT
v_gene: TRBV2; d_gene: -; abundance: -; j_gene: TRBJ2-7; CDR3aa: CASRGDFYEQYF; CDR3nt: TGTGCCAGCAGAGGGGACTTCTACGAGCAGTACTTC
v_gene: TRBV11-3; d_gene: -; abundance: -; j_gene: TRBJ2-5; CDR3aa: CASSLGYGQETQYF; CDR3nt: TGTGCCAGCAGCTTAGGTTACGGCCAAGAGACCCAGTACTTC
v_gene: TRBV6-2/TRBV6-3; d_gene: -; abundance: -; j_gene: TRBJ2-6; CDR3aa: CASSYWARYSGANVLTF; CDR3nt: TGTGCCAGCAGTTACTGGGCCAGGTACTCTGGGGCCAACGTCCTGACTTTC
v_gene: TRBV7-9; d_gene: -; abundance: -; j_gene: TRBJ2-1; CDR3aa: CASSLGQGLGEQFF; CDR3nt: TGTGCCAGCAGCTTAGGGCAGGGTCTTGGTGAGCAGTTCTTC
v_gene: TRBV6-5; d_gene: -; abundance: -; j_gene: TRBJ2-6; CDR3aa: CASSYYGSGANVLTF; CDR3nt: TGTGCCAGCAGTTACTACGGTTCTGGGGCCAACGTCCTGACTTTC
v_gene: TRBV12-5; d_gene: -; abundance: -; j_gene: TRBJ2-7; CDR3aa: CASGRGLAYEQYF; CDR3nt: TGTGCTAGTGGTCGAGGTCTAGCCTACGAGCAGTACTTC
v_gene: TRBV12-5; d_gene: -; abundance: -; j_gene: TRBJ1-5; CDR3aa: CASGLARVGNQPQHF; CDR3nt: TGTGCTAGTGGTTTGGCTCGGGTGGGCAATCAGCCCCAGCATTTT
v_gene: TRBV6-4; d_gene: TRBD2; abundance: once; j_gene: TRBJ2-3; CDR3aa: CASSLAGGHDTQYF; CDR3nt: TGTGCCAGCTCATTAGCGGGGGGGCACGACACGCAGTATTTT
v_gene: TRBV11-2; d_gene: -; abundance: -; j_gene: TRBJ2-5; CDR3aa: CASSLDWETQYF; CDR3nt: TGTGCCAGCAGCTTAGATTGGGAGACCCAGTACTTC
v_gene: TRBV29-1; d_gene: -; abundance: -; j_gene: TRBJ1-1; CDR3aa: CSVSRGDRTEAFF; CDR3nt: TGCAGCGTTTCACGGGGCGATCGGACTGAAGCTTTCTTT
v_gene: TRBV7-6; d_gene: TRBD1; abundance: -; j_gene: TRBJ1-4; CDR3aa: CASSLGTGREKLFF; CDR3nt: TGTGCCAGCAGCCTCGGGACAGGCCGGGAAAAACTGTTTTTT
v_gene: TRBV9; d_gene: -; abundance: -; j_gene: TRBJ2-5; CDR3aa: CASSVVGTQETQYF; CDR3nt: TGTGCCAGCAGCGTAGTCGGGACGCAAGAGACCCAGTACTTC
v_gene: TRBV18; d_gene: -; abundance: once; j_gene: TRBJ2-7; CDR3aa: CASSPRARGLHEQYF; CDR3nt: TGTGCCAGCTCACCAAGGGCCCGGGGCCTACACGAGCAGTACTTC
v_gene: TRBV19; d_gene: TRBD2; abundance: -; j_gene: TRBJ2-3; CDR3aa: CASSIPPVVAGGESSTDTQYF; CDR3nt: TGTGCCAGTAGTATACCCCCGGTGGTAGCGGGGGGGGAATCTAGCACAGATACGCAGTATTTT
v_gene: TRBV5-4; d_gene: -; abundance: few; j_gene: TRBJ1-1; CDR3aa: CATRGTGGTMNTEAFF; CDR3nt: TGTGCCACAAGAGGAACTGGAGGAACAATGAACACTGAAGCTTTCTTT
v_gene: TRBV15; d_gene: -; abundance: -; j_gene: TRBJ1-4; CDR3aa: CATSRGTGGGEKLFF; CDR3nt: TGTGCCACCAGCAGAGGAACTGGGGGAGGTGAAAAACTGTTTTTT
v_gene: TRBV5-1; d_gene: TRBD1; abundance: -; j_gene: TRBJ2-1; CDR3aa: CASSFPTGTYNEQFF; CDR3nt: TGCGCCAGCAGCTTCCCGACAGGGACCTACAATGAGCAGTTCTTC
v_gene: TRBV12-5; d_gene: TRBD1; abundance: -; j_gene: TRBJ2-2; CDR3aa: CASGFRRDRGFNRGAVF; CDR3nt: TGTGCTAGTGGTTTCCGCCGGGACAGGGGGTTTAACCGGGGAGCTGTTTTT
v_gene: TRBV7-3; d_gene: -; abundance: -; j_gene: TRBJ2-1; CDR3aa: CASSLSQAGANEQFF; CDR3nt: TGTGCCAGCAGCCTATCTCAGGCGGGGGCAAATGAGCAGTTCTTC